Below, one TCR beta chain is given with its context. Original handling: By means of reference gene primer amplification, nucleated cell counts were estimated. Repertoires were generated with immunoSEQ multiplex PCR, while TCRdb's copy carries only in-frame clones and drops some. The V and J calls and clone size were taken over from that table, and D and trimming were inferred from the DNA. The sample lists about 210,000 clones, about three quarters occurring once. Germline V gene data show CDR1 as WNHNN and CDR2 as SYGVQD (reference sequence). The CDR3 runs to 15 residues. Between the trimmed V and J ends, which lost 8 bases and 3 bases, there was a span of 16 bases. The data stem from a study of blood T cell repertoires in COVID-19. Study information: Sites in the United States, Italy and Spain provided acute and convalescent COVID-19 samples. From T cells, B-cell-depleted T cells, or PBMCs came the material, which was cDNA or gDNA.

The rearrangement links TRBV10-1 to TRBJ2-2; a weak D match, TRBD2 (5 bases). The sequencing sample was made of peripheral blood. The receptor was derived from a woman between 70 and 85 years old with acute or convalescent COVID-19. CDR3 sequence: CASPSRTPYTGELFF. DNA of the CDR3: TGCGCCAGCCCTTCGCGGACTCCTTACACCGGGGAGCTGTTTTTT.